The 2 T cell receptor beta chains in this list originate from one sample, sequenced in a study of blood T cell repertoires in COVID-19. TCRdb keeps only in-frame clones here, not all; method: immunoSEQ multiplex PCR. The sample includes around 130,000 clones, 84% of them seen just once. Sequenced: PBMCs or T cells enriched from blood (not recorded which). These receptors originate from a woman aged 18-29 years who had been exposed to COVID-19.

The chain combines TRBV19 with TRBJ2-5; tentatively, D is TRBD2 (5 bases). The CDR3 contains 15 residues. Trimming left V 8 bases short and J 2 bases short, with 18 bases between. In germline, CDR1 is LNHDA, CDR2 SQIVND (reference sequence). In DNA, the CDR3 is TGTGCCAGTTCCGGAGAGGGCGTATTACAAGAGACCCAGTACTTC. It translates to CASSGEGVLQETQYF.

The chain combines TRBV10-3 with TRBJ2-1, with TRBD1 identical over 7 bases. The CDR3 has 17 amino acids. V lost 0 bases, J lost 0 bases, and 5 bases stayed unmatched. Germline values: CDR1 ENHRY, CDR2 SYGVKD. CDR3 DNA sequence: TGTGCCATCAGTGAGTCGGCACAGGGGAGCTCCTACAATGAGCAGTTCTTC. Its translation is CAISESAQGSSYNEQFF.